Below are 9 T cell receptor beta chains sequenced from a single sample in a study of Graves' ophthalmopathy and Graves' hyperthyroidism. Amplification from RNA transcripts yielded the TCR beta CDR3 regions. RT-PCR with HTBI primers came first, then second-round multiplex PCR. TCRdb processed the multiplex PCR reads anew with MiXCR; each CDR3 protein has one entry. Among about 550,000 distinct CDR3 sequences, about 35% were seen once, and the ten largest hold about 4%. Sequenced: peripheral blood or thyroid tissue (not recorded which). The receptors shown here come from an adult man with Graves' hyperthyroidism.

The gene calls are TRBV29-1 and TRBJ2-5, with TRBD2 matching over 13 bases. Losses at the gene ends were 3 bases for V and 5 bases for J; bases not matched to a gene: 6. The germline V gene encodes CDR1 SQVTM and CDR2 ANQGSEA. This CDR3 is built from 15 residues. Here the CDR3 reads CSVDTSGRARETQYF. The DNA of the CDR3 is TGCAGCGTTGATACTAGCGGGAGGGCCAGGGAGACCCAGTACTTC.

This clonotype was detected ten times or more. This chain uses TRBV7-8 with TRBJ2-7; D may be TRBD1 (5 bases). Germline lookup yields CDR1 SGHVS and CDR2 FQNEAQ. This CDR3 spans 15 amino acids. The ends were cut back, 0 bases at V and 3 bases at J, with 12 bases in the middle. In DNA form, the CDR3 reads TGTGCCAGCAGCTTAGCATCAGGGTTGGGCTACGAGCAGTACTTC. As protein: CASSLASGLGYEQYF.

This clonotype was picked up a small number of times. The J gene is TRBJ1-4, the V gene TRBV5-1, with D possibly matching TRBD1 (6 bases). Germline CDR1 and CDR2: SGHRS and YFSETQ. The V end lost 2 bases, the J end lost 6 bases, and 11 bases lay between the germline ends. CDR3 length equals 14 residues. The CDR3 DNA reads as TGCGCCAGCAGCTTTGGGGGCGCGGATGAAAAACTGTTTTTT. Encoded protein: CASSFGGADEKLFF.

This clonotype has ten or more counts. Written as DNA, the CDR3 is TGTGCCAGCGGTCCACTAGCGGGAATCGAGCAGTACTTC. This translates into CASGPLAGIEQYF. This chain links TRBV7-9 with TRBJ2-7, with TRBD2 matching over 10 bases. CDR1 is SEHNR and CDR2 is FQNEAQ in the germline V gene (reference sequence). The CDR3 has 13 residues. V trimming: 8 bases; J trimming: 6 bases; junction bases outside the gene matches: 7.

About this clonotype: A read error may be the cause here, since a much bigger clone is one base away. CDR3 protein: CASGGAPYEQYF. For the CDR3, the DNA is TGTGCCAGCGGCGGAGCCCCGTACGAGCAGTACTTC. This chain joins TRBV12-3 or TRBV12-4 and TRBJ2-7; D remains ambiguous. V lost 8 bases and J lost 4, with 12 bases in between. The CDR3 is 12 amino acids.

The chain carries TRBV7-9 and TRBJ2-5, with D perhaps matching TRBD1 or TRBD2 (6 bases each). Per the germline V gene, CDR1 is SEHNR and CDR2 is FQNEAQ (reference sequence). V was pared by 7 bases and J by 0 bases, with 15 bases between. CDR3 size: 15 residues. The CDR3 sequence is CASTEGGKDQETQYF. The CDR3 coding sequence is TGTGCCAGCACCGAGGGGGGCAAAGACCAAGAGACCCAGTACTTC.

This clonotype has a count of ten or more. The V gene is TRBV10-3, the J gene TRBJ1-4; unclear D gene. The germline V gene has CDR1 ENHRY and CDR2 SYGVKD. Trimming took 10 bases from V and 0 from J, leaving 15 bases between them. CDR3 length: 15 residues. CDR3 coding DNA: TGTGCCAGCGTCGCCAGCATCCCAACTAATGAAAAACTGTTTTTT. This codes for CASVASIPTNEKLFF.

This clonotype was observed a few times. The chain links TRBV20-1 to TRBJ2-3; 8 bases agree with TRBD2. Trimming at V came to 1 base and at J to 0 bases, leaving 3 bases not matched to a gene. The CDR3 sequence is 15 residues long. Germline-derived CDR1 and CDR2 are DFQATT and SNEGSKA (reference sequence). The CDR3 region is CSARGTSGSTDTQYF. CDR3 in DNA: TGCAGTGCTAGAGGCACTAGCGGCAGCACAGATACGCAGTATTTT.

Ten or more counts support this clonotype. This chain uses TRBV6-5 with TRBJ1-1; D is possibly TRBD1 (6 bases). CDR3 length: 13 residues. V was trimmed by 7 bases and J by 5 bases, leaving 14 bases between them. Germline values: CDR1 MNHEY, CDR2 SVGAGI. The CDR3 sequence is CASISTRGTEAFF. In DNA, the CDR3 is TGTGCCAGCATTTCCACCAGGGGTACTGAAGCTTTCTTT.